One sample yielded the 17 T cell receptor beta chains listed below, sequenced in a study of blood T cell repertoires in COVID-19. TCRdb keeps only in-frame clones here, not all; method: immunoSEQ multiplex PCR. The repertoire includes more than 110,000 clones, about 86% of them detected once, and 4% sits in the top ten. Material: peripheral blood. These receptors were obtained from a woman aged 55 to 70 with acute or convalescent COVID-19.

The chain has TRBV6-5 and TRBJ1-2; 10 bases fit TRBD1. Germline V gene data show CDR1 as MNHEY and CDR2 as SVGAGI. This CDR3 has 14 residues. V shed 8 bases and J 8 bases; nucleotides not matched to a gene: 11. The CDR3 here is CASQRDRGLGGYTF. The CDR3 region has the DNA TGTGCCAGCCAGAGGGACAGGGGATTGGGGGGCTACACCTTC.

The CDR3 sequence: CASFPGQGTDTQYF. The DNA of the CDR3 is TGCGCCAGCTTTCCGGGACAGGGTACAGATACGCAGTATTTT. This chain joins TRBV5-1 and TRBJ2-3, with 9 nucleotides matching TRBD1. Unmatched junction bases numbered 6, after V lost 7 bases and J lost 3 bases. There are 14 residues in the CDR3. The germline V gene has CDR1 SGHRS and CDR2 YFSETQ.

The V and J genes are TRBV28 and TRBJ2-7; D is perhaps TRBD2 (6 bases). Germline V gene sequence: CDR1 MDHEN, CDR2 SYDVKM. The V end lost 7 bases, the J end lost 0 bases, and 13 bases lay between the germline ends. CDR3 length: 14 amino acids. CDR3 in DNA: TGTGCCAGCATTGGCGGGACTTACTCCTACGAGCAGTACTTC. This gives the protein CASIGGTYSYEQYF.

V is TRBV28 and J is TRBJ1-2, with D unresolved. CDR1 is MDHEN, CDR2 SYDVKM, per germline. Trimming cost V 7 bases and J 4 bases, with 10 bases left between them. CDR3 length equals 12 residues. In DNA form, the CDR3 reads TGTGCCAGCACCGACAACTTCTATGGCTACACCTTC. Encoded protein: CASTDNFYGYTF.

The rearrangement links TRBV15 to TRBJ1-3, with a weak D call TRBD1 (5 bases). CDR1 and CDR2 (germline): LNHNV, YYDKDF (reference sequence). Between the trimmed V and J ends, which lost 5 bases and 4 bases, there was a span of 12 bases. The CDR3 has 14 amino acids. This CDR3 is CATSSGQTGNTIYF. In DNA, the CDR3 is TGTGCCACCAGCTCCGGACAAACCGGAAACACCATATATTTT.

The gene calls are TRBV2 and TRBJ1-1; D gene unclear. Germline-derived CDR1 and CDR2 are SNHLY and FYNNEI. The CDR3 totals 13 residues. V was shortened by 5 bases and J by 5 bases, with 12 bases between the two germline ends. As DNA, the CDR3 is TGTGCCAGCAGTTACAGTCTATGGACTGAAGCTTTCTTT. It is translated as CASSYSLWTEAFF. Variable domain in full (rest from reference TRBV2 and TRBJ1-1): EPEVTQTPSHQVTQMGQEVILRCVPISNHLYFYWYRQILGQKVEFLVSFYNNEISEKSEIFDDQFSVERPDGSNFTLKIRSTKLEDSAMYFCASSYSLWTEAFFGQGTRLTVV.

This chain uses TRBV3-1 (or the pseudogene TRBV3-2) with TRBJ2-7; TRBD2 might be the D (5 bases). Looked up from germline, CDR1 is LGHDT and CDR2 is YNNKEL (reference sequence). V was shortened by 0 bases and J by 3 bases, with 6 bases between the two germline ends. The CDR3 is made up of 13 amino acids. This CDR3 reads CASSQDRGYEQYF. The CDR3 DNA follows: TGTGCCAGCAGCCAAGATCGGGGCTACGAGCAGTACTTC.

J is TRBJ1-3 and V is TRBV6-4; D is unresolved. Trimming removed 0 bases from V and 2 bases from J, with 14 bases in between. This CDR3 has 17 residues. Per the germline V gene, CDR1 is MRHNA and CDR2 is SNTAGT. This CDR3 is CASSDSIVREPGNTIYF. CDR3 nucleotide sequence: TGTGCCAGCAGTGACTCGATAGTCCGGGAACCTGGAAACACCATATATTTT.

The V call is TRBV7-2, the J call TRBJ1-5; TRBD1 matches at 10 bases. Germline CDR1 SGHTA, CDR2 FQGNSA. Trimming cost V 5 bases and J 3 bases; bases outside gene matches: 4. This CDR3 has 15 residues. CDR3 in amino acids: CASSKTGGINQPQHF. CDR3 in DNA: TGTGCCAGCAGCAAGACAGGGGGCATCAATCAGCCCCAGCATTTT. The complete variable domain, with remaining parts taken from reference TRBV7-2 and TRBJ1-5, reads GAGVSQSPSNKVTEKGKDVELRCDPISGHTALYWYRQSLGQGLEFLIYFQGNSAPDKSGLPSDRFSAERTGGSVSTLTIQRTQQEDSAVYLCASSKTGGINQPQHFGDGTRLSIL.

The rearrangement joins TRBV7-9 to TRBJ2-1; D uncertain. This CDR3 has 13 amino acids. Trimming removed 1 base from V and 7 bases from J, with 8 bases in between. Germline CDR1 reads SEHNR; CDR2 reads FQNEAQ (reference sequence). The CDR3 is CASSLDASNEQFF. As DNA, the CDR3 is TGTGCCAGCAGCTTAGACGCTAGTAATGAGCAGTTCTTC.

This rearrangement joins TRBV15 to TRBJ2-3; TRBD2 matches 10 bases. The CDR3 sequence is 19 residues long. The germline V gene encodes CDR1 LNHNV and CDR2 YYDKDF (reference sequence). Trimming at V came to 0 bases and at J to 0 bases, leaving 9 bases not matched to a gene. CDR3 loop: CATSREGVQREGSTDTQYF. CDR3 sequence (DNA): TGTGCCACCAGCAGAGAAGGAGTGCAGCGGGAGGGAAGCACAGATACGCAGTATTTT. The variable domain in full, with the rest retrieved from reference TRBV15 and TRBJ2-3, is DAMVIQNPRYQVTQFGKPVTLSCSQTLNHNVMYWYQQKSSQAPKLLFHYYDKDFNNEADTPDNFQSRRPNTSFCFLDIRSPGLGDTAMYLCATSREGVQREGSTDTQYFGPGTRLTVL.

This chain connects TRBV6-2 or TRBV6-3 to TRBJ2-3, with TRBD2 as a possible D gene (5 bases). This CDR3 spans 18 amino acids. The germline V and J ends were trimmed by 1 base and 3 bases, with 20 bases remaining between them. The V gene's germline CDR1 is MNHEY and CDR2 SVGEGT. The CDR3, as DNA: TGTGCCAGCAGTTACTACTTCTTGAGGGAGAAAGGGACAGATACGCAGTATTTT. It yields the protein CASSYYFLREKGTDTQYF.

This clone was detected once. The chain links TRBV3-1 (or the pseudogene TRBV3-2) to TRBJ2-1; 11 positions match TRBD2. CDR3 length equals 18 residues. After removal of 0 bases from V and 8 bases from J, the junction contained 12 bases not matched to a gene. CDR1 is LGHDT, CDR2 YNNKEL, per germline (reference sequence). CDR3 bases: TGTGCCAGCAGCCAAGAAGCGATAGCGGGAGGGCCAGGGGATGAGCAGTTCTTC. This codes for CASSQEAIAGGPGDEQFF.

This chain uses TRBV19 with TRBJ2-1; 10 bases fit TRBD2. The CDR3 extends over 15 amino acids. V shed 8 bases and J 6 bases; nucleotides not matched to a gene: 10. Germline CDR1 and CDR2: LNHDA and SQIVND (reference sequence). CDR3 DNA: TGTGCCAGTGCATGGGCTAGCGGGAGAATCAATGAGCAGTTCTTC. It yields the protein CASAWASGRINEQFF. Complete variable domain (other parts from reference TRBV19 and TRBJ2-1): DGGITQSPKYLFRKEGQNVTLSCEQNLNHDAMYWYRQDPGQGLRLIYYSQIVNDFQKGDIAEGYSVSREKKESFPLTVTSAQKNPTAFYLCASAWASGRINEQFFGPGTRLTVL.

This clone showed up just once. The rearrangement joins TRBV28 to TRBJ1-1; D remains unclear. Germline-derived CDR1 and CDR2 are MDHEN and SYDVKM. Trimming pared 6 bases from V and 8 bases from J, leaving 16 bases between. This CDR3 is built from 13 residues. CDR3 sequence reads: CASSKGEGLEAFF. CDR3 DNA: TGTGCCAGCAGCAAGGGTGAGGGTCTCGAAGCTTTCTTT. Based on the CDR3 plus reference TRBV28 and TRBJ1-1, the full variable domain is DVKVTQSSRYLVKRTGEKVFLECVQDMDHENMFWYRQDPGLGLRLIYFSYDVKMKEKGDIPEGYSVSREKKERFSLILESASTNQTSMYLCASSKGEGLEAFFGQGTRLTVV.

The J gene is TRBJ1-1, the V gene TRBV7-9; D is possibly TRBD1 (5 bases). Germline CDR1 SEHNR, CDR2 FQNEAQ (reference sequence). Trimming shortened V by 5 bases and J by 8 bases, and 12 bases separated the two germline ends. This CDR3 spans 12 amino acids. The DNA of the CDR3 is TGTGCCAGCAGCCGAAAGACAGACGAAGCTTTCTTT. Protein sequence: CASSRKTDEAFF.

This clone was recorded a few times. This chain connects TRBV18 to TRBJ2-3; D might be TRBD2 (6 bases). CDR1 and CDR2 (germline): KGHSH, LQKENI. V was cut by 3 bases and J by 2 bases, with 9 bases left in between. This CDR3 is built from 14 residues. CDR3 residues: CASSPGTDTDTQYF. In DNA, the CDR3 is TGTGCCAGCTCACCGGGGACTGACACAGATACGCAGTATTTT.